This TCR beta chain was identified during a study of T cell responses to AZD1222 COVID-19 vaccine. This CDR3 spans 12 amino acids. CDR1 is SGHAT and CDR2 is FQNNGV in the germline V gene. The V end lost 7 bases, the J end lost 6 bases, and 11 bases lay between the germline ends. Generated by immunoSEQ multiplex PCR, the TCRdb table keeps only in-frame clones and is missing some. Here the sample spans 140,000 or so clones, roughly 92% being singletons. Study results and limitations: Unmutated variant regions are reportedly targeted by nearly half of spike-specific TCRs. At baseline, just a handful of AZD1222 recipients tested seropositive. Repertoires were sampled only after the peak T cell response. Donors were mostly white British, more females; clonal diversity possibly underestimated.

A remark on this clone: Its antigen is undetermined.

The clonotype comes from an adult in good health. The sample was peripheral blood, taken on day 0 of AZD1222 vaccination. This sequence joins TRBV11-2 and TRBJ2-3; the D is unclear. This CDR3 reads CASKVPGDTQYF. CDR3 nucleotides: TGTGCCAGCAAAGTCCCCGGGGATACGCAGTATTTT. The full variable domain, completed using reference TRBV11-2 and TRBJ2-3, is EAGVAQSPRYKIIEKRQSVAFWCNPISGHATLYWYQQILGQGPKLLIQFQNNGVVDDSQLPKDRFSAERLKGVDSTLKIQPAKLEDSAVYLCASKVPGDTQYFGPGTRLTVL.